The source of this T cell receptor beta chain is a study of Ad26.COV2.S vaccination and SARS-CoV-2 variants. In the study overall: Intramuscular Ad26.COV2.S at 5x10^10 or 1x10^11 viral particles.

Here immunoSEQ multiplex PCR was the method, and the copy in TCRdb shows in-frame clones only, minus some. Of around 400,000 clones listed, 83% were seen once; the top ten hold about 7.1%. The treatment is: roughly 18 received Ad26.COV2.S at low or high dose, single or two shots; 5 received placebo; per-sample allocation not given. Sampling was done on day 63 after the first vaccine or placebo injection. With respect to this clone: Its target is unknown.

Study-wide findings and caveats: The authors reported substantial breadth in spike-specific CD8+ and CD4+ T cell responses after vaccination. Placebo recipients had lower spike-specific TCR breadth than vaccine recipients. There was a possibility that the TCR breadth and depth analyses underestimated total T cell responses.

The V end lost 3 bases, the J end lost 4 bases, and 9 bases lay between the germline ends. CDR3 length equals 13 residues. Germline CDR1 reads SGHTA; CDR2 reads FQGTGA. This receptor was identified in a person aged 18 to 65 who received the Ad26.COV2.S COVID-19 vaccine or a placebo. This chain uses TRBV7-3 with TRBJ1-1, with unresolved D. The specimen was peripheral blood, collected in a trial of Ad26.COV2.S vaccine versus placebo. The CDR3 DNA sequence: TGTGCCAGCAGCTTGATGGGCGGCACTGAAGCTTTCTTT. Protein product: CASSLMGGTEAFF.